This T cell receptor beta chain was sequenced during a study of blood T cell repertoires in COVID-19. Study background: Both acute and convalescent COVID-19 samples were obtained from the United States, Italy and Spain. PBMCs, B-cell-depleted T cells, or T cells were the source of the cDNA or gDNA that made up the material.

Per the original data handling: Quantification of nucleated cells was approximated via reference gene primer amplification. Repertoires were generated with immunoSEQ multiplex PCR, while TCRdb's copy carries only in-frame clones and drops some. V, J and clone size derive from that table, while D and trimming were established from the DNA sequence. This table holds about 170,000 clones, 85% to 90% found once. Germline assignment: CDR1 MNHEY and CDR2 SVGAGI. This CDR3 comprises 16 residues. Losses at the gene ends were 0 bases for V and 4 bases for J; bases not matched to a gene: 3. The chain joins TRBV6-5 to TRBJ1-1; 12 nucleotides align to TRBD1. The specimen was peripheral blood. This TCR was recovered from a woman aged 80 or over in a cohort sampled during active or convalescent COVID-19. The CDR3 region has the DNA TGTGCCAGCAGTTACTCGGGGACAGGGGGCTTCACTGAAGCTTTCTTT. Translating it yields CASSYSGTGGFTEAFF.